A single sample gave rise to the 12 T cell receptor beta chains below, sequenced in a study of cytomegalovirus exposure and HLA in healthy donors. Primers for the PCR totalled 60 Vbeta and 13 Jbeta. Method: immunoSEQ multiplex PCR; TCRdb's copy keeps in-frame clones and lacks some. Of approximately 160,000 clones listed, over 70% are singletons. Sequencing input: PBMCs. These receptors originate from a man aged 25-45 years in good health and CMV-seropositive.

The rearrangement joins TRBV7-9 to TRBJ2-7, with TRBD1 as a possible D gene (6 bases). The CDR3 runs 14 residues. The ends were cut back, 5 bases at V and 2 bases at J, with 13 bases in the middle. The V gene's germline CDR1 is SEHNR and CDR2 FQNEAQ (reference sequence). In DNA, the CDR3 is TGTGCCAGCAGCCCTGGGACATCTACCTACGAGCAGTACTTC. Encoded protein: CASSPGTSTYEQYF.

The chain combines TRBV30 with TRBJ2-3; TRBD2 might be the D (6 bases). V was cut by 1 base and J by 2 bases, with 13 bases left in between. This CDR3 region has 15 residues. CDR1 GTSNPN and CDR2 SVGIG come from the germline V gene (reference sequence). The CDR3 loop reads CAWSGVAEDTDTQYF. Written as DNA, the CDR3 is TGTGCCTGGAGTGGGGTAGCGGAAGACACAGATACGCAGTATTTT.

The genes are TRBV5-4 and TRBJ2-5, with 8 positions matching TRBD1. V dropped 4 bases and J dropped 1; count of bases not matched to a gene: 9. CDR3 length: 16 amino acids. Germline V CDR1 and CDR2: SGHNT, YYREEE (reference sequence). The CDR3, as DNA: TGTGCCAGCAGCCCCGGACAGGGTCGTACCCAAGAGACCCAGTACTTC. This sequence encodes CASSPGQGRTQETQYF.

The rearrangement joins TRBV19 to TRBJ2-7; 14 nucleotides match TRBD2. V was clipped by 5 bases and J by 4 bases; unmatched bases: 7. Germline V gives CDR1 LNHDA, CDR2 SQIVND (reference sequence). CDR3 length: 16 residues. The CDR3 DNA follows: TGTGCCAGTAGTTTCGGGACTAGCGGGAGAGTGTACGAGCAGTACTTC. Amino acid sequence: CASSFGTSGRVYEQYF.

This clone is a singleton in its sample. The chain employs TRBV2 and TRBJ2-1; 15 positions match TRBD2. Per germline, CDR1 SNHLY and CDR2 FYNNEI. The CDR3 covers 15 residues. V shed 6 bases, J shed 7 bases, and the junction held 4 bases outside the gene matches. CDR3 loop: CASRTGTSGRNEQFF. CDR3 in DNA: TGTGCCAGCAGGACCGGGACTAGCGGGAGGAATGAGCAGTTCTTC. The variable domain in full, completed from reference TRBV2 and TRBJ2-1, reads EPEVTQTPSHQVTQMGQEVILRCVPISNHLYFYWYRQILGQKVEFLVSFYNNEISEKSEIFDDQFSVERPDGSNFTLKIRSTKLEDSAMYFCASRTGTSGRNEQFFGPGTRLTVL.

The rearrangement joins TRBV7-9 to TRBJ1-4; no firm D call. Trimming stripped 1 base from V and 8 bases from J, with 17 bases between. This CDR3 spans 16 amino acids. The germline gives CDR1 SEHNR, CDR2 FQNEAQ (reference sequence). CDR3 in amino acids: CASSLDSMKVGEKLFF. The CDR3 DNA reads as TGTGCCAGCAGCTTAGATTCGATGAAGGTCGGGGAAAAACTGTTTTTT.

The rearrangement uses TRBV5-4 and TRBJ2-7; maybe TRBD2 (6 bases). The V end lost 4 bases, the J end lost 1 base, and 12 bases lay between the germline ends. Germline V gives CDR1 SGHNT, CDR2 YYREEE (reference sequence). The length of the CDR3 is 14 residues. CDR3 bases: TGTGCCAGCAGCCGGGCGGGACCATCCTACGAGCAGTACTTC. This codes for CASSRAGPSYEQYF.

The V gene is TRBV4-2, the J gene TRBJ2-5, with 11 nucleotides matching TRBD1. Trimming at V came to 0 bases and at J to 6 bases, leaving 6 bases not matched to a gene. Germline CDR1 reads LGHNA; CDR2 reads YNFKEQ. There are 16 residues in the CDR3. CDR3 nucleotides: TGTGCCAGCAGCCAAGAGTACGGACAGGGGGCGAAGACCCAGTACTTC. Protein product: CASSQEYGQGAKTQYF.

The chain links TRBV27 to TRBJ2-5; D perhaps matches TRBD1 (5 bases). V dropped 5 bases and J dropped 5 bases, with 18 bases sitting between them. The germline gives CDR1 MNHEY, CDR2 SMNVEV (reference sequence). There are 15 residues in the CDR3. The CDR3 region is CASSHRTAVTETQYF. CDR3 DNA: TGTGCCAGCAGTCACAGGACCGCCGTAACCGAGACCCAGTACTTC.

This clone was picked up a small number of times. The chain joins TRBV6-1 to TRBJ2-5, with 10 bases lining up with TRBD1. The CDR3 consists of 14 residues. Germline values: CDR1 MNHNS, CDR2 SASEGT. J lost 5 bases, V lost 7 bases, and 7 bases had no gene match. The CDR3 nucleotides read TGTGCCAGCAAACCGGGACAGGGGCGGGAGACCCAGTACTTC. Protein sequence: CASKPGQGRETQYF.

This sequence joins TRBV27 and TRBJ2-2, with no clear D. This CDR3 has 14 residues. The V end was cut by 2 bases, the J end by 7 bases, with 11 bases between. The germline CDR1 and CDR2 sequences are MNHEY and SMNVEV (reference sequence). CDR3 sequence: CASSLIISVGELFF. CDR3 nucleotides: TGTGCCAGCAGTTTAATTATAAGCGTCGGGGAGCTGTTTTTT.

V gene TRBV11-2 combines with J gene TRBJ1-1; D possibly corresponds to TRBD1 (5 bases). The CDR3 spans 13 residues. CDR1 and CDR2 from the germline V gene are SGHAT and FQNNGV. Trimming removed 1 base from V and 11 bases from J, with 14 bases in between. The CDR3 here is CASSLVRLGEAFF. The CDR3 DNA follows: TGTGCCAGCAGCTTAGTCCGACTAGGGGAGGCTTTCTTT.